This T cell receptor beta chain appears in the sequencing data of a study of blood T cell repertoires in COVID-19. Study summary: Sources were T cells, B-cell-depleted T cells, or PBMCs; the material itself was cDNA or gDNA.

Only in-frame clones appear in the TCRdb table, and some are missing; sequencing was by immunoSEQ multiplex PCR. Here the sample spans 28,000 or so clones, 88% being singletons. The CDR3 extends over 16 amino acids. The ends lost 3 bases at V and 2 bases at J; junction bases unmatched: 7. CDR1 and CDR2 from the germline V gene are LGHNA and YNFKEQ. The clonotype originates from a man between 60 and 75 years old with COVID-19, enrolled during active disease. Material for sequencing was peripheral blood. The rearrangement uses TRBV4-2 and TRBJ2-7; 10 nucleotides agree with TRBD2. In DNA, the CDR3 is TGTGCCAGCAGCCATGGCGTAGGACTAGCGGCCTACGAGCAGTACTTC. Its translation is CASSHGVGLAAYEQYF.